The sequence of this TCR beta chain was determined in a study of cytomegalovirus exposure and HLA in healthy donors. General observations from the study: Later analysis revealed greater clonal expansion in HLA-associated TCR beta chains than in equally common others.

Primers included in the PCR were 60 Vbeta and 13 Jbeta primers. Produced via immunoSEQ multiplex PCR; TCRdb's table is partial and in-frame only. The sample includes roughly 120,000 clones, more than 75% of them seen just once. In regard to this clone: Antigen unknown.

CDR3 length: 16 amino acids. CDR1 and CDR2 (germline): SNHLY, FYNNEI. V dropped 0 bases and J dropped 6 bases, with 16 bases sitting between them. The specimen sequenced was PBMCs. The TCR was taken from a man aged 40-49 years in good health and CMV-seronegative. V and J are TRBV2 and TRBJ2-3; perhaps TRBD2 as D (6 bases). The CDR3 here is CASSEAFGGSTDTQYF. The CDR3 nucleotides are TGTGCCAGCAGTGAAGCGTTTGGGGGGTCTACGGATACGCAGTATTTT.